Listed here are 25 T cell receptor beta chains from one sample, sequenced in a study of cytomegalovirus exposure and HLA in healthy donors listed by TCRdb under 2017. The receptor library was made with the immunoSEQ multiplex PCR assay. The multiplex PCR relied on a mix of 60 forward primers for TCR Vbeta segments and 13 reverse primers for TCR Jbeta segments. TCRdb obtained this table from immuneACCESS and retained in-frame rearrangements with V and J assigned. These tables miss some clones; where compared with another copy, unresolved V genes account for less than half of the shortfall, and the remainder is unexplained. The table for this sample lists about 130,000 clones; 70% to 85% of them were counted only once. Less than 4% of the sample is held by the ten biggest clonotypes. Input material: PBMCs. These receptors all come from a man in his forties in good health and CMV-seropositive.

The chain combines TRBV29-1 with TRBJ2-5; 8 nucleotides match TRBD1. Per germline, CDR1 SQVTM and CDR2 ANQGSEA. The ends lost 6 bases at V and 5 bases at J; junction bases unmatched: 11. The CDR3 loop spans 14 amino acids. For the CDR3, the DNA is TGCAGCGTGGCGCTACAGGGGGTTAGGGAGACCCAGTACTTC. Residues: CSVALQGVRETQYF. Variable domain in full (rest from reference TRBV29-1 and TRBJ2-5): SAVISQKPSRDICQRGTSLTIQCQVDSQVTMMFWYRQQPGQSLTLIATANQGSEATYESGFVIDKFPISRPNLTFSTLTVSNMSPEDSSIYLCSVALQGVRETQYFGPGTRLLVL.

The genes are TRBV19 and TRBJ1-4; TRBD1 matches at 9 bases. Germline trimming cut 5 bases from V and 4 bases from J; bases unmatched to any gene: 5. The germline V gene has CDR1 LNHDA and CDR2 SQIVND (reference sequence). This CDR3 is 15 amino acids long. The CDR3 is CASSLGTGNNEKLFF. The CDR3 region has the DNA TGTGCCAGTAGTCTAGGGACAGGGAATAATGAAAAACTGTTTTTT.

The J gene is TRBJ1-2, the V gene TRBV28; 7 bases agree with TRBD1. V was clipped by 8 bases and J by 4 bases; unmatched bases: 10. From germline, CDR1 is MDHEN and CDR2 SYDVKM. There are 14 residues in the CDR3. The DNA of the CDR3 is TGTGCCAGCGAGACTCCGGGACAGATCTATGGCTACACCTTC. Translated: CASETPGQIYGYTF.

The chain couples TRBV11-3 to TRBJ2-2, with 7 bases fitting TRBD2. V trimming: 3 bases; J trimming: 6 bases; junction bases outside the gene matches: 7. The CDR3 is 15 amino acids. Germline assignment: CDR1 SGHNT and CDR2 YENEEA. The CDR3: CASSFVAGVPGELFF. The CDR3 coding sequence is TGTGCCAGCAGCTTCGTTGCGGGAGTCCCCGGGGAGCTGTTTTTT. The complete variable domain, with remaining parts taken from reference TRBV11-3 and TRBJ2-2, reads EAGVVQSPRYKIIEKKQPVAFWCNPISGHNTLYWYLQNLGQGPELLIRYENEEAVDDSQLPKDRFSAERLKGVDSTLKIQPAELGDSAVYLCASSFVAGVPGELFFGEGSRLTVL.

This chain uses TRBV6-1 with TRBJ2-7, with TRBD1 matching 9 bases. The ends lost 4 bases at V and 6 bases at J; junction bases unmatched: 16. Germline CDR1 is MNHNS and CDR2 is SASEGT. The CDR3 length is 17 residues. CDR3 nucleotides: TGTGCCAGCAGTGCAACATTGACCGGGACAGGGCTAAGCGAGCAGTACTTC. This codes for CASSATLTGTGLSEQYF.

The J gene is TRBJ2-7, the V gene TRBV5-3; 9 bases map to TRBD1. TRBV5-3 belongs to the ORF category, with a function that is uncertain. This CDR3 has 13 amino acids. V shed 5 bases and J 7 bases; nucleotides not matched to a gene: 7. Here the CDR3 DNA reads TGTGCCAGAAGGCGGGACAGGGTTTGGGAGCAGTACTTC. Its protein is CARRRDRVWEQYF.

The V and J genes are TRBV5-4 and TRBJ2-7; 7 nucleotides agree with TRBD2. The CDR3 spans 15 residues. V trimming: 5 bases; J trimming: 4 bases; junction bases outside the gene matches: 12. Germline CDR1 is SGHNT and CDR2 is YYREEE (reference sequence). CDR3 amino acids: CASSVTASGTYEQYF. DNA of the CDR3: TGTGCCAGCAGTGTTACGGCTAGCGGAACTTACGAGCAGTACTTC.

This chain joins TRBV28 and TRBJ2-2; TRBD1 aligns across 7 bases. V gave up 5 bases and J gave up 6 bases; unmatched junction bases: 6. Germline V gene lookup returns CDR1 MDHEN and CDR2 SYDVKM. This CDR3 spans 14 amino acids. In DNA, the CDR3 is TGTGCCAGCAGTCTCACAGGGGACGCCGGGGAGCTGTTTTTT. Protein product: CASSLTGDAGELFF.

The V and J genes are TRBV5-1 and TRBJ2-1; perhaps TRBD1 as D (7 bases). The CDR3 is made up of 15 amino acids. V was clipped by 2 bases and J by 7 bases, with 16 bases between them. Looked up from germline, CDR1 is SGHRS and CDR2 is YFSETQ. DNA for the CDR3: TGCGCCAGCAGCTTCGGGGGACAGCCCGGGAATGAGCAGTTCTTC. This sequence encodes CASSFGGQPGNEQFF.

The gene calls are TRBV19 and TRBJ1-5; 9 nucleotides match TRBD1. This CDR3 comprises 14 residues. The germline gives CDR1 LNHDA, CDR2 SQIVND (reference sequence). With V trimmed by 8 bases and J by 3 bases, 5 bases remained unmatched. CDR3 residues: CASGTGTHNQPQHF. The CDR3 region has the DNA TGTGCCAGTGGGACAGGGACACACAATCAGCCCCAGCATTTT.

This chain connects TRBV2 to TRBJ1-5, with D perhaps TRBD1 (6 bases). V was cut by 7 bases and J by 1 base, with 11 bases left in between. The CDR3 covers 14 residues. Germline CDR1 is SNHLY and CDR2 is FYNNEI. CDR3 nucleotides: TGTGCCAGCAAAAGGGGGGGGAGCAATCAGCCCCAGCATTTT. The encoded protein is CASKRGGSNQPQHF.

The chain is built from TRBV30 and TRBJ1-4, with 9 bases that match TRBD1. The germline gives CDR1 GTSNPN, CDR2 SVGIG (reference sequence). CDR3 length equals 16 residues. V lost 3 bases to trimming and J lost 9 bases; unmatched junction nucleotides: 14. The CDR3 DNA reads TGTGCCTGGAGCTGGGGGGGGACAGGGCCCACCCAAAAACTGTTTTTT. It translates to CAWSWGGTGPTQKLFF. Looking up the rest from reference TRBV30 and TRBJ1-4 gives the full variable domain: SQTIHQWPATLVQPVGSPLSLECTVEGTSNPNLYWYRQAAGRGLQLLFYSVGIGQISSEVPQNLSASRPQDRQFILSSKKLLLSDSGFYLCAWSWGGTGPTQKLFFGSGTQLSVL.

V and J are TRBV6-6 and TRBJ2-1; TRBD2 aligns across 8 bases. This CDR3 has 16 residues. Germline CDR1 reads MNHNY; CDR2 reads SVGAGI (reference sequence). V lost 2 bases and J lost 6; bases outside the gene matches: 9. The CDR3 region has the DNA TGTGCCAGCAGTTACCTCTTCTCGGGAGGGGGCAATGAGCAGTTCTTC. It is translated as CASSYLFSGGGNEQFF.

The chain is built from TRBV6-6 and TRBJ1-5, with TRBD1 identical over 7 bases. This CDR3 contains 15 residues. Germline V gene data show CDR1 as MNHNY and CDR2 as SVGAGI (reference sequence). Trimming took 2 bases from V and 4 from J; bases not matched to a gene: 5. This CDR3 reads CASSYGTAGNQPQHF. The CDR3 region has the DNA TGTGCCAGCAGTTACGGGACAGCAGGAAATCAGCCCCAGCATTTT.

The chain is built from TRBV6-4 and TRBJ2-1; the match to TRBD1 covers 7 bases. The CDR3 is 15 residues long. The junction had 7 bases not matched to a gene; V was cut back by 6 bases and J by 2 bases. Germline CDR1 and CDR2: MRHNA and SNTAGT. This chain's CDR3 is CASRRQGLPYNEQFF. Written as DNA, the CDR3 is TGTGCCAGCAGAAGACAGGGTCTACCCTACAATGAGCAGTTCTTC.

The chain carries TRBV6-5 and TRBJ2-5; TRBD1 might be the D (6 bases). This CDR3 is built from 16 residues. Per germline, CDR1 MNHEY and CDR2 SVGAGI. Trimming left V 3 bases short and J 2 bases short, with 16 bases between. The CDR3 protein is CASSYGTLGPQETQYF. The CDR3 bases are TGTGCCAGCAGTTATGGGACATTGGGGCCTCAAGAGACCCAGTACTTC.

The genes are TRBV10-3 and TRBJ2-4; 7 bases agree with TRBD1. In germline, CDR1 is ENHRY, CDR2 SYGVKD. J gave up 5 bases and V 8 bases, and 3 bases lay outside the gene matches. The CDR3 is 12 residues long. The CDR3 sequence: CAIGQDENIQYF. The CDR3 DNA is TGTGCCATCGGACAGGATGAAAACATTCAGTACTTC.

This chain uses TRBV5-4 with TRBJ2-7; D may be TRBD1 (7 bases). V lost 0 bases and J 2 bases, leaving 18 bases between the germline ends. Germline assignment: CDR1 SGHNT and CDR2 YYREEE (reference sequence). This CDR3 is built from 17 residues. The CDR3 loop reads CASSLARGAGQTYEQYF. Written as DNA, the CDR3 is TGTGCCAGCAGCTTGGCCAGGGGGGCAGGCCAGACCTACGAGCAGTACTTC.

The chain has TRBV29-1 and TRBJ2-1; TRBD1 agrees at 9 bases. V lost 3 bases to trimming and J lost 3 bases; unmatched junction nucleotides: 6. The CDR3 is 15 amino acids. Germline V gene data show CDR1 as SQVTM and CDR2 as ANQGSEA. In DNA, the CDR3 is TGCAGCGTTGAGCGTGAGACAGGGGGCTACAATGAGCAGTTCTTC. Translation gives CSVERETGGYNEQFF.

The J gene is TRBJ2-3, the V gene TRBV5-1; 10 bases are shared with TRBD1. Unmatched junction bases numbered 4, after V lost 0 bases and J lost 3 bases. CDR3 length equals 16 residues. Germline CDR1 reads SGHRS; CDR2 reads YFSETQ. In nucleotides, the CDR3 is TGCGCCAGCAGCTTGGTGAGGACAGGGGGAACAGATACGCAGTATTTT. Residues: CASSLVRTGGTDTQYF.

This chain uses TRBV5-6 with TRBJ1-2, with 7 nucleotides matching TRBD1. Germline trimming cut 2 bases from V and 8 bases from J; bases unmatched to any gene: 15. The CDR3 has 16 residues. Germline V gene data show CDR1 as SGHDT and CDR2 as YYEEEE. CDR3 residues: CASSFRGGLLNRGYTF. CDR3 coding DNA: TGTGCCAGCAGCTTTCGAGGGGGCCTCCTAAATCGGGGCTACACCTTC.

This clone was seen only a few times. The gene calls are TRBV6-1 and TRBJ2-4; D is possibly TRBD2 (5 bases). Trimming pared 4 bases from V and 7 bases from J, leaving 8 bases between. CDR1 is MNHNS and CDR2 is SASEGT in the germline V gene. This CDR3 contains 12 residues. This CDR3 reads CASSVPGNIQYF. CDR3 DNA: TGTGCCAGCAGTGTCCCGGGGAACATTCAGTACTTC.

The chain links TRBV10-3 to TRBJ2-1; D is perhaps TRBD1 (6 bases). The germline V and J ends were trimmed by 0 bases and 5 bases, with 20 bases remaining between them. Germline-derived CDR1 and CDR2 are ENHRY and SYGVKD. The CDR3 extends over 18 amino acids. The CDR3 coding sequence is TGTGCCATCAGTGAGTCGACTCCCCCTCCGGGGACAAACAATGAGCAGTTCTTC. Translation: CAISESTPPPGTNNEQFF.

The rearrangement uses TRBV10-3 and TRBJ2-5, with 8 bases lining up with TRBD2. Trimming at V came to 7 bases and at J to 2 bases, leaving 6 bases not matched to a gene. The CDR3 is made up of 14 amino acids. Germline CDR1 and CDR2: ENHRY and SYGVKD. The CDR3 protein is CAIKSGGGQETQYF. The CDR3, as DNA: TGTGCCATCAAGTCTGGCGGGGGGCAAGAGACCCAGTACTTC.

The table lists this clone with a count of one. The chain combines TRBV5-1 with TRBJ1-1; the D gene is possibly TRBD1 (5 bases). The germline V and J ends were trimmed by 0 bases and 3 bases, with 9 bases remaining between them. The CDR3 runs 14 residues. Germline V CDR1 and CDR2: SGHRS, YFSETQ. The CDR3: CASSLAGGDTEAFF. CDR3 coding DNA: TGCGCCAGCAGCTTGGCGGGAGGGGACACTGAAGCTTTCTTT.